The 8 T cell receptor beta chains presented below share a single source sample, sequenced in a study of cytotoxic CD8 clonotypes in ibrutinib-treated CLL. Assay: immunoSEQ multiplex PCR; the TCRdb copy retains only in-frame clones and omits some. The sample lists some 170,000 clones, about 88% occurring once. The sample in question was PBMCs, obtained at disease progression, from a patient treated with ibrutinib. All receptors come from a human donor with chronic lymphocytic leukemia.

This sequence joins TRBV7-3 and TRBJ2-2; D not resolved. The CDR3 has 15 amino acids. Germline assignment: CDR1 SGHTA and CDR2 FQGTGA. The V end lost 5 bases, the J end lost 0 bases, and 10 bases lay between the germline ends. This CDR3 is CASSAATANTGELFF. The CDR3 DNA reads TGTGCCAGCAGCGCTGCTACCGCGAACACCGGGGAGCTGTTTTTT. Based on the CDR3 plus reference TRBV7-3 and TRBJ2-2, the full variable domain is GAGVSQTPSNKVTEKGKYVELRCDPISGHTALYWYRQSLGQGPEFLIYFQGTGAADDSGLPNDRFFAVRPEGSVSTLKIQRTERGDSAVYLCASSAATANTGELFFGEGSRLTVL.

The chain combines TRBV19 with TRBJ2-2; weak D call: TRBD1 (6 bases). With 5 bases removed from V and 3 bases from J, the gap between germline ends came to 13 bases. Germline V lookup: CDR1 LNHDA, CDR2 SQIVND (reference sequence). This CDR3 contains 15 residues. Here the CDR3 reads CASSRDRIDTGELFF. The CDR3 DNA sequence: TGTGCCAGTAGTCGTGACAGGATCGACACCGGGGAGCTGTTTTTT. Using reference TRBV19 and TRBJ2-2 for the parts outside the CDR3, the full variable domain is DGGITQSPKYLFRKEGQNVTLSCEQNLNHDAMYWYRQDPGQGLRLIYYSQIVNDFQKGDIAEGYSVSREKKESFPLTVTSAQKNPTAFYLCASSRDRIDTGELFFGEGSRLTVL.

The gene calls are TRBV28 and TRBJ1-1, with a possible D match to TRBD1 (5 bases). CDR1 is MDHEN, CDR2 SYDVKM, per germline. V was pared by 4 bases and J by 3 bases, with 9 bases between. The CDR3 contains 13 residues. The CDR3 spells CASSSGGDTEAFF. The CDR3 nucleotides read TGTGCCAGCAGTTCCGGGGGGGACACTGAAGCTTTCTTT.

V and J are TRBV5-1 and TRBJ2-2; D may be TRBD1 (5 bases). The length of the CDR3 is 15 residues. Germline assignment: CDR1 SGHRS and CDR2 YFSETQ. V shed 0 bases and J shed 2 bases, with 8 bases lying between them. CDR3 coding DNA: TGCGCCAGCAGCTTGGGTACAGGAAACACCGGGGAGCTGTTTTTT. Its translation is CASSLGTGNTGELFF.

The chain joins TRBV6-5 to TRBJ2-7; D uncertain. The CDR3 covers 11 residues. The V gene lost 10 bases and the J gene lost 5 bases, with 12 bases spanning the gap. Germline V CDR1 and CDR2: MNHEY, SVGAGI. The CDR3 coding sequence is TGTGCCACCAGGATTCTCCACGAGCAGTACTTC. Amino acid sequence: CATRILHEQYF.

This chain links TRBV19 with TRBJ1-1; D remains unclear. Per the germline V gene, CDR1 is LNHDA and CDR2 is SQIVND (reference sequence). This CDR3 comprises 15 residues. V gave up 2 bases and J gave up 4 bases, with 14 bases separating them. CDR3 in amino acids: CASSISGSISTEAFF. Here the CDR3 DNA reads TGTGCCAGTAGTATAAGCGGATCAATTAGCACTGAAGCTTTCTTT.

The gene calls are TRBV2 and TRBJ1-5; D is unclear. CDR1 is SNHLY, CDR2 FYNNEI, per germline. The CDR3 is 13 amino acids. The V gene lost 6 bases and the J gene lost 2 bases, with 8 bases spanning the gap. The CDR3 region is CASSAVGNQPQHF. The DNA of the CDR3 is TGTGCCAGCAGCGCTGTGGGCAATCAGCCCCAGCATTTT.

Note on this clone: Distinct nucleotide sequences in the sample also encode this CDR3. CDR3 residues: CASSQGLAGAYEQYF. In DNA, the CDR3 is TGTGCCAGCAGCCAAGGACTAGCGGGTGCCTACGAGCAGTACTTC. V usage is TRBV4-2 and J usage is TRBJ2-7; TRBD2 matches at 10 bases. After removal of 1 base from V and 2 bases from J, the junction contained 2 bases not matched to a gene. CDR3 length equals 15 residues. CDR1 LGHNA and CDR2 YNFKEQ come from the germline V gene.